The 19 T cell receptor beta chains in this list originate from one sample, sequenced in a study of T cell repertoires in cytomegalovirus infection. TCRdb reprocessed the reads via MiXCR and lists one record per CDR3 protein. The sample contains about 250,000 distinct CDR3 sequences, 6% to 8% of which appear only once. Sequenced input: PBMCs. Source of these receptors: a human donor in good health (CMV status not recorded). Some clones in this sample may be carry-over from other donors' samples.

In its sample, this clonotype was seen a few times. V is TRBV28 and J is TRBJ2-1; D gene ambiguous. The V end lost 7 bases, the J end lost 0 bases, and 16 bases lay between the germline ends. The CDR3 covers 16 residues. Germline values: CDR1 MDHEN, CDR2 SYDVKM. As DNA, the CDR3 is TGTGCCAGCACCCCGACACATTTCGACTCCTACAATGAGCAGTTCTTC. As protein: CASTPTHFDSYNEQFF.

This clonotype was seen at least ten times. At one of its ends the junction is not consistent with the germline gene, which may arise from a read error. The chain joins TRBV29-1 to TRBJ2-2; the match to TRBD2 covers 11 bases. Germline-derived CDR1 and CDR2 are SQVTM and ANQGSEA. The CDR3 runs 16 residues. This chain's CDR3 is CSVEGTSGGNTGELFF. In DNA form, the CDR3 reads TGCAGCGTCGAAGGAACTAGCGGGGGGAACACCGGGGAGCTGTTTTTT.

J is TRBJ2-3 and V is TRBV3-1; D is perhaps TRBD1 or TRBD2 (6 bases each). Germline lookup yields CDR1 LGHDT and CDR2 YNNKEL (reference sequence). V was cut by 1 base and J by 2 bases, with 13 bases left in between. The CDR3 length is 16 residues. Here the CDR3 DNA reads TGTGCCAGCAGCCAAGCCCCGGGGGCTCCCACAGATACGCAGTATTTT. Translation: CASSQAPGAPTDTQYF.

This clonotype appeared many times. The CDR3 DNA reads TGTGCCAGCAGCATGGACAGTCGAAACACCATATATTTT. It encodes CASSMDSRNTIYF. The chain joins TRBV5-4 to TRBJ1-3, with TRBD1 as a possible D gene (6 bases). The V gene lost 4 bases and the J gene lost 5 bases, with 10 bases spanning the gap. CDR3 size: 13 residues. CDR1 is SGHNT and CDR2 is YYREEE in the germline V gene (reference sequence). The full variable domain, in which reference TRBV5-4 and TRBJ1-3 provide the parts outside the CDR3, is ETGVTQSPTHLIKTRGQQVTLRCSSQSGHNTVSWYQQALGQGPQFIFQYYREEENGRGNFPPRFSGLQFPNYSSELNVNALELDDSALYLCASSMDSRNTIYFGEGSWLTVV.

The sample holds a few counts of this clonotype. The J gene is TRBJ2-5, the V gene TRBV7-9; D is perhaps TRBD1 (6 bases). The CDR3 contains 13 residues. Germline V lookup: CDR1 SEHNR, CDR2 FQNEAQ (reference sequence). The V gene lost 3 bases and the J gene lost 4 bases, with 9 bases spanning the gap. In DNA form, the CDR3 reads TGTGCCAGCAGCTTGGAACAGGGAGAGACCCAGTACTTC. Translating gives CASSLEQGETQYF.

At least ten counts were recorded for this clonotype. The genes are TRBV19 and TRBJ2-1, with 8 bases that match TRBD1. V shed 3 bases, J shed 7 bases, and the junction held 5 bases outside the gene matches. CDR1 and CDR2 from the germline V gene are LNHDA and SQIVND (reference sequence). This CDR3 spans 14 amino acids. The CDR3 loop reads CASSISQGANEQFF. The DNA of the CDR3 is TGTGCCAGTAGTATTTCGCAGGGGGCGAATGAGCAGTTCTTC.

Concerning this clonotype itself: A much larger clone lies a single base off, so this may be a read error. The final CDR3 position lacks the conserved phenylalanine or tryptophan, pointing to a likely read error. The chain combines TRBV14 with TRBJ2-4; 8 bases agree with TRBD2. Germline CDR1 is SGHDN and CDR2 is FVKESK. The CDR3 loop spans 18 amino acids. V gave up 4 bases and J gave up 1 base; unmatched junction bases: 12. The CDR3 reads CASSPSPGGGSAKNIQYL. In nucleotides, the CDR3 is TGTGCCAGCAGCCCTTCGCCCGGGGGGGGCTCGGCCAAAAACATTCAGTACTTA.

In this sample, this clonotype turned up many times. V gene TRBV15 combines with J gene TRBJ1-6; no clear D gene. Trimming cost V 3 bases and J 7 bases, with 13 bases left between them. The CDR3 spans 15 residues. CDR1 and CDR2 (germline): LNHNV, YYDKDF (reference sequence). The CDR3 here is CATSSGKERNSPLHF. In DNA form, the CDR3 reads TGTGCCACCAGCAGCGGCAAGGAGCGCAATTCACCCCTCCACTTT. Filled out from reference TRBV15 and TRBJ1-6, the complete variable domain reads DAMVIQNPRYQVTQFGKPVTLSCSQTLNHNVMYWYQQKSSQAPKLLFHYYDKDFNNEADTPDNFQSRRPNTSFCFLDIRSPGLGDTAMYLCATSSGKERNSPLHFGNGTRLTVT.

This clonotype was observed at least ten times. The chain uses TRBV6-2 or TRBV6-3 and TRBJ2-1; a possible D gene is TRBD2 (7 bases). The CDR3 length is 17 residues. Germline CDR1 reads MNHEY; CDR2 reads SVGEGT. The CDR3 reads CVLRGGGDDRTYNEQFF. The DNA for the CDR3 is TGTGTCCTAAGAGGAGGGGGGGACGACCGAACCTACAATGAGCAGTTCTTC.

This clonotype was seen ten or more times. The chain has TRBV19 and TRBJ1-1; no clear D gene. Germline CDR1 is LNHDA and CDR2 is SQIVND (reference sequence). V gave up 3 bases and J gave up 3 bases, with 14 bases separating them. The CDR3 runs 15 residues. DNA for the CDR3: TGTGCCAGTAGTATCTCACGGAGTCTTCACACTGAAGCTTTCTTT. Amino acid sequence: CASSISRSLHTEAFF.

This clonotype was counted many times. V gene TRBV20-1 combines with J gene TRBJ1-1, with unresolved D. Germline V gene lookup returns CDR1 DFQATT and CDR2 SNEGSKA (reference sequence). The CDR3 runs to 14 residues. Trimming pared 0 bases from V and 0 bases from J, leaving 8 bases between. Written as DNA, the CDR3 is TGCAGTGCTAGAGAGGTCTGGATGAACACTGAAGCTTTCTTT. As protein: CSAREVWMNTEAFF.

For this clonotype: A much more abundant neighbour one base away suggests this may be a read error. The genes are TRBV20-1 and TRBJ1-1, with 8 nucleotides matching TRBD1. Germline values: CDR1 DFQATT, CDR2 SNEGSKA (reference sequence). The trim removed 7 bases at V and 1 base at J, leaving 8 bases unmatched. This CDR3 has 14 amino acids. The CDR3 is CSVRKTGGNTEAFF. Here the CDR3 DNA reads TGCAGTGTACGTAAAACAGGGGGGAACACTGAAGCTTTCTTT.

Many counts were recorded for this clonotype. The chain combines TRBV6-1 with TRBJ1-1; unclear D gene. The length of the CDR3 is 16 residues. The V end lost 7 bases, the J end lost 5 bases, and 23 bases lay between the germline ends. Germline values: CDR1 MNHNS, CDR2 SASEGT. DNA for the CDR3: TGTGCCAGCACCCCCTCTCGGGTCCAGCCTCTTACTGAAGCTTTCTTT. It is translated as CASTPSRVQPLTEAFF.

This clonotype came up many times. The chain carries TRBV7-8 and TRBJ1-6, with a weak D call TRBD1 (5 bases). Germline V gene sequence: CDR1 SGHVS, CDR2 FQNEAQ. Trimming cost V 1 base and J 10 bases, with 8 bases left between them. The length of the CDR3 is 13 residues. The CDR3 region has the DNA TGTGCCAGCAGCTTAGAAAGGGGCTCACCCCTCCACTTT. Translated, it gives CASSLERGSPLHF. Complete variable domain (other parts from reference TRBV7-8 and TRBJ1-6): GAGVSQSPRYKVAKRGQDVALRCDPISGHVSLFWYQQALGQGPEFLTYFQNEAQLDKSGLPSDRFFAERPEGSVSTLKIQRTQQEDSAVYLCASSLERGSPLHFGNGTRLTVT.

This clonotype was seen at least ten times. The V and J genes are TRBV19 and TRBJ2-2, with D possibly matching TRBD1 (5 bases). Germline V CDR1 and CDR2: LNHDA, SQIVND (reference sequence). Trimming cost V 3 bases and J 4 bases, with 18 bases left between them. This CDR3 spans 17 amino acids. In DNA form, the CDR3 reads TGTGCCAGTAGTATCCTCGGTGGGGCCATCGGCACCGGGGAGCTGTTTTTT. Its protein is CASSILGGAIGTGELFF. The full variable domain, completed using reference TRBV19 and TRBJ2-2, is DGGITQSPKYLFRKEGQNVTLSCEQNLNHDAMYWYRQDPGQGLRLIYYSQIVNDFQKGDIAEGYSVSREKKESFPLTVTSAQKNPTAFYLCASSILGGAIGTGELFFGEGSRLTVL.

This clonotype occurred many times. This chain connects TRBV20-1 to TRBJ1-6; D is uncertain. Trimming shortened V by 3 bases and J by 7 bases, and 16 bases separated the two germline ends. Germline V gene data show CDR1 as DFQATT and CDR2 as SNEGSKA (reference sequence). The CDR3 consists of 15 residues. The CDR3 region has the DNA TGCAGTGCTAGCCCTAGTGGTTTGGGGAATTCACCCCTCCACTTT. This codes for CSASPSGLGNSPLHF.

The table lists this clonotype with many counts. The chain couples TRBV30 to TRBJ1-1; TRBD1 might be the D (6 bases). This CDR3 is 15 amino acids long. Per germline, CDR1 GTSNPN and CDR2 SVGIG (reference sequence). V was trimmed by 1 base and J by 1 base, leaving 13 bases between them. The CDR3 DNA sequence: TGTGCCTGGAGTGAACAGGGACTTGGGAACACTGAAGCTTTCTTT. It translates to CAWSEQGLGNTEAFF.

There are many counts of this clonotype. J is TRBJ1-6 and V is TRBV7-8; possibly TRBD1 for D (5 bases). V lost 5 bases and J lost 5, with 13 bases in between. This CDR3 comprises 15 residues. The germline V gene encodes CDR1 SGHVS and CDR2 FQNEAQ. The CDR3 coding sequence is TGTGCCAGCAGCCCGGGACCTACAAATAATTCACCCCTCCACTTT. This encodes CASSPGPTNNSPLHF.

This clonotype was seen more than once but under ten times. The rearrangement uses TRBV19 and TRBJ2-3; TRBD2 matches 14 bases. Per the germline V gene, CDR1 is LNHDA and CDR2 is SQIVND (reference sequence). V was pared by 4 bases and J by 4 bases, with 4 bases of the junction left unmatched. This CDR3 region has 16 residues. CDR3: CASSTGLAGGPDTQYF. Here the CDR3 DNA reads TGTGCCAGTAGTACAGGACTAGCGGGGGGTCCAGATACGCAGTATTTT.